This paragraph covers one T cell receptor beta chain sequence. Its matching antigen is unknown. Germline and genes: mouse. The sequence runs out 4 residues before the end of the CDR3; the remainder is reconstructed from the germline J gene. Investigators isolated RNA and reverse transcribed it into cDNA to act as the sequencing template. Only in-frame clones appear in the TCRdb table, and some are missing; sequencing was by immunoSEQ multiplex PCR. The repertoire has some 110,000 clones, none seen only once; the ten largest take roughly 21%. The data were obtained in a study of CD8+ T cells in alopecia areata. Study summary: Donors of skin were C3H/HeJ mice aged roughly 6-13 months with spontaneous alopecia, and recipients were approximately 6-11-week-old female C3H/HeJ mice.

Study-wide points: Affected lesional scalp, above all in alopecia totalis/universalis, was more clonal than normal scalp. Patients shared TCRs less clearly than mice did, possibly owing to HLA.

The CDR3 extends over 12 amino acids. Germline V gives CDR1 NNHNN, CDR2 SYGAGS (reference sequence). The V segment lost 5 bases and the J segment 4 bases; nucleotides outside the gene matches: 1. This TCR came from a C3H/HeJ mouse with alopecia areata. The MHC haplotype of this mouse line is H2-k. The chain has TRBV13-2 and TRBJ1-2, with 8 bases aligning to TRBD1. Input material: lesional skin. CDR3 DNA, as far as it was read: TGTGCCAGCGGGACAGGGGTCTCC. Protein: CASGTGVS. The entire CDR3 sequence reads CASGTGVSDYTF.